The 10 T cell receptor beta chains presented below share a single source sample, sequenced in a study of blood T cell repertoires in COVID-19. Assay: immunoSEQ multiplex PCR; the TCRdb copy retains only in-frame clones and omits some. This sample carries around 210,000 clones, over 75% of them seen once, and the ten largest clones take about 18%. Sequencing input: peripheral blood. These receptor sequences come from a man aged 45-65 years with COVID-19, enrolled during active disease.

The genes are TRBV6-2 or TRBV6-3 and TRBJ1-6; no firm D call. This CDR3 is built from 14 residues. Germline-derived CDR1 and CDR2 are MNHEY and SVGEGT. The V gene lost 6 bases and the J gene lost 7 bases, with 13 bases spanning the gap. The chain's CDR3 is CASRYKDYNSPLHF. The CDR3 nucleotides are TGTGCCAGCAGGTACAAGGACTACAATTCACCCCTCCACTTT.

The chain links TRBV18 to TRBJ2-7; 7 bases match TRBD1. CDR1 KGHSH and CDR2 LQKENI come from the germline V gene. This CDR3 is 14 amino acids long. After removal of 3 bases from V and 4 bases from J, the junction contained 6 bases not matched to a gene. The CDR3 DNA sequence: TGTGCCAGCTCACCGGGACAGTCCCAATACGAGCAGTACTTC. It codes for CASSPGQSQYEQYF.

V is TRBV6-2 or TRBV6-3 and J is TRBJ1-5; D is possibly TRBD1 (6 bases). There are 14 residues in the CDR3. V was pared by 6 bases and J by 7 bases, with 16 bases between. The V gene's germline CDR1 is MNHEY and CDR2 SVGEGT. The DNA of the CDR3 is TGTGCCAGCAGCTCTACAGGGCCTGACCAGCCCCAGCATTTT. This sequence encodes CASSSTGPDQPQHF.

The V and J genes are TRBV12-5 and TRBJ2-3; D not resolved. This CDR3 contains 13 residues. The ends were cut back, 2 bases at V and 2 bases at J, with 5 bases in the middle. Germline V gene sequence: CDR1 LGHNT, CDR2 FRNRAP. This CDR3 is CASGLLNTDTQYF. As DNA, the CDR3 is TGTGCTAGTGGTTTGCTTAACACAGATACGCAGTATTTT.

This chain joins TRBV27 and TRBJ2-1, with 9 bases identical to TRBD1. V dropped 7 bases and J dropped 3; count of bases not matched to a gene: 10. The CDR3 runs to 16 residues. CDR1 is MNHEY and CDR2 is SMNVEV in the germline V gene (reference sequence). In DNA form, the CDR3 reads TGTGCCAGCACGCCATCCGGGACAGGGAACTACAATGAGCAGTTCTTC. Its protein is CASTPSGTGNYNEQFF.

CDR3 loop: CASSPRLAGHSNEQFF. Here the CDR3 DNA reads TGTGCCAGCAGCCCCCGACTAGCGGGGCATAGCAATGAGCAGTTCTTC. The chain employs TRBV7-8 and TRBJ2-1; 11 bases are a match to TRBD2. The V and J ends lost 5 bases and 6 bases, in that order; junction bases with no gene match: 9. The CDR3 contains 16 residues. In germline, CDR1 is SGHVS, CDR2 FQNEAQ.

The rearrangement links TRBV11-3 to TRBJ2-7, with TRBD1 identical over 9 bases. This CDR3 spans 15 amino acids. Germline loops: CDR1 SGHNT, CDR2 YENEEA. The V segment lost 0 bases and the J segment 2 bases; nucleotides outside the gene matches: 2. The CDR3 DNA follows: TGTGCCAGCAGCTTAGACGGACAGGGGCCCTACGAGCAGTACTTC. Translation gives CASSLDGQGPYEQYF.

The chain combines TRBV4-2 with TRBJ2-1; 9 bases are shared with TRBD2. The CDR3 length is 15 residues. After removal of 3 bases from V and 9 bases from J, the junction contained 9 bases not matched to a gene. Germline CDR1 is LGHNA and CDR2 is YNFKEQ. DNA of the CDR3: TGTGCCAGCAGCCAGCGCCGGCGGGAGGGGGGTGAGCAGTTCTTC. The encoded protein is CASSQRRREGGEQFF.

The gene calls are TRBV12-3 or TRBV12-4 and TRBJ2-7; D may be TRBD2 (6 bases). CDR3 length: 13 amino acids. V lost 6 bases to trimming and J lost 3 bases, with 12 bases between them. The CDR3 loop is CASRGGADYEQYF. Written as DNA, the CDR3 is TGTGCCAGCAGGGGAGGCGCGGACTACGAGCAGTACTTC.

The chain has TRBV6-2 or TRBV6-3 and TRBJ2-5; D may be TRBD2 (5 bases). V was trimmed by 2 bases and J by 0 bases, leaving 13 bases between them. This CDR3 region has 16 residues. Germline CDR1 reads MNHEY; CDR2 reads SVGEGT. The CDR3 DNA follows: TGTGCCAGCAGTTACCCCCTCCCGGGGTACCAAGAGACCCAGTACTTC. Translating it yields CASSYPLPGYQETQYF.